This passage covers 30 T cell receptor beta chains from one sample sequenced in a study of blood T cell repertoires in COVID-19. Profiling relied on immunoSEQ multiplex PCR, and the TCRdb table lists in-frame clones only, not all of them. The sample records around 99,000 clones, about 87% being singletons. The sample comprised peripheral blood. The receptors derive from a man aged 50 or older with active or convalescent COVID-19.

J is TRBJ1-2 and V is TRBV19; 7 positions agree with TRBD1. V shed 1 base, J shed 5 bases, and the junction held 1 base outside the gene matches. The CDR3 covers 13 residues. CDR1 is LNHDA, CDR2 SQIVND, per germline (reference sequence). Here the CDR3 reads CASSIGGQYGYTF. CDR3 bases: TGTGCCAGTAGTATAGGGGGACAGTATGGCTACACCTTC.

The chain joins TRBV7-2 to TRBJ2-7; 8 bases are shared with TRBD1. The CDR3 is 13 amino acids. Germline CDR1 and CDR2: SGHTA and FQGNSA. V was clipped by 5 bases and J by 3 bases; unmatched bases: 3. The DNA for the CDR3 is TGTGCCAGCAGCACCGACAGGGGCTACGAGCAGTACTTC. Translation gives CASSTDRGYEQYF.

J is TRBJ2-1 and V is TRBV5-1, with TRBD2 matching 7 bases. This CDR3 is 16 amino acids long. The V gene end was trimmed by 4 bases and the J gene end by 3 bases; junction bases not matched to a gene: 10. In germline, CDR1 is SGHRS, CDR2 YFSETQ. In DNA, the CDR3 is TGCGCCAGCAGCCCGGAGCAGCGGGGTTTCTACAATGAGCAGTTCTTC. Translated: CASSPEQRGFYNEQFF.

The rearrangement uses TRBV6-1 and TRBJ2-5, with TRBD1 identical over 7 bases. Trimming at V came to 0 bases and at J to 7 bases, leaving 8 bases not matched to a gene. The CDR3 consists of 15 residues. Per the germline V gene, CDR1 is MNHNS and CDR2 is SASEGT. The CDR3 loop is CASSEAGQSPGTQYF. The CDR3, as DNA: TGTGCCAGCAGTGAAGCGGGACAGTCTCCGGGGACCCAGTACTTC.

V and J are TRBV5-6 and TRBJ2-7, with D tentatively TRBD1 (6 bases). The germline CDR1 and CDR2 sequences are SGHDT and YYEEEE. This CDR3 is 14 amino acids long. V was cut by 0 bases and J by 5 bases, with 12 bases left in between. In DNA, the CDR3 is TGTGCCAGCAGCTTGGGCAGGGGTTCCCACGAGCAGTACTTC. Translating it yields CASSLGRGSHEQYF.

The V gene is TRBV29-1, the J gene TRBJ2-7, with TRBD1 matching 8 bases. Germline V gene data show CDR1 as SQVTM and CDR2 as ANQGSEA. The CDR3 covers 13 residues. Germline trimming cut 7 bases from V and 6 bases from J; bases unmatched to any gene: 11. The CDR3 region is CSGQTGERREQYF. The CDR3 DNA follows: TGCAGCGGGCAGACAGGGGAACGCCGCGAGCAGTACTTC.

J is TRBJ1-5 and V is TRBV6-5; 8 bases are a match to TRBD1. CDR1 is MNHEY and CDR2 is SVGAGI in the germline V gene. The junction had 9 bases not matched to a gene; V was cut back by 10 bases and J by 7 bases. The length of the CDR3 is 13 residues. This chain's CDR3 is CATTDREGQPQHF. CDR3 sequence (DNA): TGTGCCACCACGGACAGGGAGGGCCAGCCCCAGCATTTT.

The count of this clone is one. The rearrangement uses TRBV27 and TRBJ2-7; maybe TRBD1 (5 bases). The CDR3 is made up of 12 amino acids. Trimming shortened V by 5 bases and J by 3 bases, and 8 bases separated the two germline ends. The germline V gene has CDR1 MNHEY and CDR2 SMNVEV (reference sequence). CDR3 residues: CASSIRGYEQYF. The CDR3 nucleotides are TGTGCCAGCAGTATAAGGGGCTACGAGCAGTACTTC.

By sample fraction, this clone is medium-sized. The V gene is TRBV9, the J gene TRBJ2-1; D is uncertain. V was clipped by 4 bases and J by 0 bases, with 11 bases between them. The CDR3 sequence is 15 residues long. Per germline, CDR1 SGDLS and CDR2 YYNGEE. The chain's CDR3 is CASSPYQNSYNEQFF. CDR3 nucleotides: TGTGCCAGCAGCCCGTACCAGAACTCCTACAATGAGCAGTTCTTC.

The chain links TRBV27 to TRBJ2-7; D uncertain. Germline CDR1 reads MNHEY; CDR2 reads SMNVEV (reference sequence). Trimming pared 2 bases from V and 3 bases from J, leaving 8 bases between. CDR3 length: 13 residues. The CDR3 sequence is CASSLGRGYEQYF. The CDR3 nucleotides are TGTGCCAGCAGTTTAGGAAGAGGCTACGAGCAGTACTTC.

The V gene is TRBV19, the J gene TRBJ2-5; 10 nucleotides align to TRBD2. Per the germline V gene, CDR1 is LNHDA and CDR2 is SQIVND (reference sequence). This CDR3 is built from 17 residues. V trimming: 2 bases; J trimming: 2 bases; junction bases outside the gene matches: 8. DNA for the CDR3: TGTGCCAGTAGTATACCCAGCGGGAGGGCGGGGCAAGAGACCCAGTACTTC. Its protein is CASSIPSGRAGQETQYF.

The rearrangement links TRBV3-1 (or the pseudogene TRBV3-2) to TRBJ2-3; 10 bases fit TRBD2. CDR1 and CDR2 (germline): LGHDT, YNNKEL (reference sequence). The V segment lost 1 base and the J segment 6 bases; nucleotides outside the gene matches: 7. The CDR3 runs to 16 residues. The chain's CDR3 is CASSQGEAGGPDTQYF. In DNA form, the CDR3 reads TGTGCCAGCAGCCAAGGGGAAGCGGGGGGGCCGGATACGCAGTATTTT.

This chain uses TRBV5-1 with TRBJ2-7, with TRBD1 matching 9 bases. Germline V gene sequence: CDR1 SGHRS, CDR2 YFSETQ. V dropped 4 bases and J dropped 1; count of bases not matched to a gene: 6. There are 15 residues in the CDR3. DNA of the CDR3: TGCGCCAGCAGCGAGACCGGGACAGGGTCCTACGAGCAGTACTTC. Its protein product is CASSETGTGSYEQYF. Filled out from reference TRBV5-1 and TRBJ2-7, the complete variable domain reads KAGVTQTPRYLIKTRGQQVTLSCSPISGHRSVSWYQQTPGQGLQFLFEYFSETQRNKGNFPGRFSGRQFSNSRSEMNVSTLELGDSALYLCASSETGTGSYEQYFGPGTRLTVT.

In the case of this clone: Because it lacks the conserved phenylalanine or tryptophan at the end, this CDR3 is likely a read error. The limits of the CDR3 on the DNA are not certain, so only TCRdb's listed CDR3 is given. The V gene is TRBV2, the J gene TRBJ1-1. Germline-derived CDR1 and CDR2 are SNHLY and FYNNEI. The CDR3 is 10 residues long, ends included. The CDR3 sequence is CASSVVRSNI.

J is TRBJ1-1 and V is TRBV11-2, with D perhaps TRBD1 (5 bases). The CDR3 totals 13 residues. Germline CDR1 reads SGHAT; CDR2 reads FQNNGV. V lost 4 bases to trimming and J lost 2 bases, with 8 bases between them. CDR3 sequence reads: CASSSTANTEAFF. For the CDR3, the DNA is TGTGCCAGCAGCTCGACAGCTAACACTGAAGCTTTCTTT.

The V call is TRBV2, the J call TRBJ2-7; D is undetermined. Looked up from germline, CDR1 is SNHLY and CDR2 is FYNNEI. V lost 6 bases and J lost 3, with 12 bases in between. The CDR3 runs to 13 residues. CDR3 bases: TGTGCCAGCAGAGCCGTAACCTACTACGAGCAGTACTTC. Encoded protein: CASRAVTYYEQYF.

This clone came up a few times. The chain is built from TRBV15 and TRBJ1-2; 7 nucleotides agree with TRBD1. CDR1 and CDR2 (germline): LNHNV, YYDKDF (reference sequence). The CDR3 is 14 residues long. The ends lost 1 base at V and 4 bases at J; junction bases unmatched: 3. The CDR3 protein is CATSRGGQPYGYTF. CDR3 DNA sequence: TGTGCCACCAGCAGAGGGGGACAGCCCTATGGCTACACCTTC.

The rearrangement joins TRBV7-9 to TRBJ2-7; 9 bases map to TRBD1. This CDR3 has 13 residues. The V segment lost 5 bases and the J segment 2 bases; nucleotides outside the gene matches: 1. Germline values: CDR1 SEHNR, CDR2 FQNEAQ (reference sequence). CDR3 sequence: CASSRDRAYEQYF. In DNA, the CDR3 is TGTGCCAGCAGCCGGGACAGGGCCTACGAGCAGTACTTC. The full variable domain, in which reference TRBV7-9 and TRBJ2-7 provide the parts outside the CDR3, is DTGVSQNPRHKITKRGQNVTFRCDPISEHNRLYWYRQTLGQGPEFLTYFQNEAQLEKSRLLSDRFSAERPKGSFSTLEIQRTEQGDSAMYLCASSRDRAYEQYFGPGTRLTVT.

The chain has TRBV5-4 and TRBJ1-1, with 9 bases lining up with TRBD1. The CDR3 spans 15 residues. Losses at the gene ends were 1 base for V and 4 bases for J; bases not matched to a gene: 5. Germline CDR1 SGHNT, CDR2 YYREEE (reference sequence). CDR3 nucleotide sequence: TGTGCCAGCAGCTTGTTTGGGACAGGGAGCACTGAAGCTTTCTTT. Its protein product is CASSLFGTGSTEAFF.

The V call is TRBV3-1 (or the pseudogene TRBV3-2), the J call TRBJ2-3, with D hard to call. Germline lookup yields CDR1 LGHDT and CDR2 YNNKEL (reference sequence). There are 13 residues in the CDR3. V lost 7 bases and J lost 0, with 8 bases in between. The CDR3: CASTAASTDTQYF. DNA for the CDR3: TGTGCCAGCACCGCGGCGAGCACAGATACGCAGTATTTT.

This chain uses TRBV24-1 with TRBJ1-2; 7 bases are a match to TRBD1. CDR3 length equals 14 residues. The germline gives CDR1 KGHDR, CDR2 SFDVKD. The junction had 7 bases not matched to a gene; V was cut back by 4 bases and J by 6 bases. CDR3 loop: CATSDLTGRHGYTF. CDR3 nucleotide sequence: TGTGCCACCAGTGACCTGACAGGGAGGCATGGCTACACCTTC.

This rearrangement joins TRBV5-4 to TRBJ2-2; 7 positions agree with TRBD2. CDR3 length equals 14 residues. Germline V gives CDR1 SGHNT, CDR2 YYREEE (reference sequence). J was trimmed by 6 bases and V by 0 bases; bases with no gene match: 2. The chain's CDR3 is CASSLGGGPGELFF. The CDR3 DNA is TGTGCCAGCAGCTTGGGGGGAGGGCCCGGGGAGCTGTTTTTT. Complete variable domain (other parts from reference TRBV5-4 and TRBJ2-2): ETGVTQSPTHLIKTRGQQVTLRCSSQSGHNTVSWYQQALGQGPQFIFQYYREEENGRGNFPPRFSGLQFPNYSSELNVNALELDDSALYLCASSLGGGPGELFFGEGSRLTVL.

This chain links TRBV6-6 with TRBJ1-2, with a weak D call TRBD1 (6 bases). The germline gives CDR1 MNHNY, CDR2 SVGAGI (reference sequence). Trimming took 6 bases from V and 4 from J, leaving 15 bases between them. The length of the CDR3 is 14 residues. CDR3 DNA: TGTGCCAGCAGACCCAATACAGGGCTCTATGGCTACACCTTC. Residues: CASRPNTGLYGYTF.

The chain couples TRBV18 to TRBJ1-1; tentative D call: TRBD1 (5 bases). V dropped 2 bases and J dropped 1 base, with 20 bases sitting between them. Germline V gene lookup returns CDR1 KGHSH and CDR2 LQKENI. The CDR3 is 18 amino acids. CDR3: CASSPGGRVQGGNTEAFF. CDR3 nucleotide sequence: TGTGCCAGCTCACCAGGAGGAAGAGTTCAGGGAGGGAACACTGAAGCTTTCTTT.

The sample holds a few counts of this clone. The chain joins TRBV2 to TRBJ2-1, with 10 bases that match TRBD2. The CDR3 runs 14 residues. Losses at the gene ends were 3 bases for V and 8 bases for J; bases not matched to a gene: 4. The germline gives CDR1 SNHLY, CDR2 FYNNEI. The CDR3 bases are TGTGCCAGCAGTGATCTAGCGGGAGACCATGAGCAGTTCTTC. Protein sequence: CASSDLAGDHEQFF.

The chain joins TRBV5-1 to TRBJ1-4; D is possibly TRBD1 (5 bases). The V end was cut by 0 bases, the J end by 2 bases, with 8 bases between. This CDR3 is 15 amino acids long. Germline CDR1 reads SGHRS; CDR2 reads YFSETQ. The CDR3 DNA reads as TGCGCCAGCAGCTTGGGGGCAGGGACTAATGAAAAACTGTTTTTT. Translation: CASSLGAGTNEKLFF.

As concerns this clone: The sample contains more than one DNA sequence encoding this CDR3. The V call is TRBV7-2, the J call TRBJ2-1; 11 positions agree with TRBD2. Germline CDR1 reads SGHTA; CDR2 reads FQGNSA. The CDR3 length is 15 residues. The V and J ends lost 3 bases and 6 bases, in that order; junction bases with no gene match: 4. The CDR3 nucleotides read TGTGCCAGCAGCTTGGGGCTAGCGGGAGGCAATGAGCAGTTCTTC. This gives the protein CASSLGLAGGNEQFF.

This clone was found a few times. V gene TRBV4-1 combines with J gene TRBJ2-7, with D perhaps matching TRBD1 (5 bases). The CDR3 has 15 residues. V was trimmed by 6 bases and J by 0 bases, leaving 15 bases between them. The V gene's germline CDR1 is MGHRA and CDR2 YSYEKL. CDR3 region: CASRKGPGRSYEQYF. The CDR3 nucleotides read TGCGCCAGCAGAAAGGGGCCAGGACGCTCCTACGAGCAGTACTTC.

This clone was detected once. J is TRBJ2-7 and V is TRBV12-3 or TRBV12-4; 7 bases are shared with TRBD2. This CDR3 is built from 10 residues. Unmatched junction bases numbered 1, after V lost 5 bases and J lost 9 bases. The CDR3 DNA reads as TGTGCCAGCAGTGGGAGGGCGCAGTACTTC. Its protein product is CASSGRAQYF.

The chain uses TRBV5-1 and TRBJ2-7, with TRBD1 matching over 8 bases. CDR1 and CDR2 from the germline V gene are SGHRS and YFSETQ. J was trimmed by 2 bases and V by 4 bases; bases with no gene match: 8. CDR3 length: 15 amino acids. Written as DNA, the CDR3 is TGCGCCAGCAGCCCAGGACAGGGTTCAACCTACGAGCAGTACTTC. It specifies CASSPGQGSTYEQYF.